This T cell receptor beta chain was recovered during a study of blood T cell repertoires in COVID-19. Using immunoSEQ multiplex PCR, the repertoire was profiled, and TCRdb retains in-frame clones only, with some absent. This table holds under 95,000 clones, 79% found once. The ends lost 5 bases at V and 7 bases at J; junction bases unmatched: 7. CDR1 is SEHNR, CDR2 FQNEAQ, per germline (reference sequence). This CDR3 contains 15 residues. This sequence originates from a man aged 65 to 85 with acute or convalescent COVID-19. Sequenced material: peripheral blood. V and J are TRBV7-9 and TRBJ1-6; 8 nucleotides agree with TRBD1. CDR3 loop: CASSHSDRENSPLHF. As DNA, the CDR3 is TGTGCCAGCAGCCACTCGGACAGGGAAAATTCACCCCTCCACTTT.